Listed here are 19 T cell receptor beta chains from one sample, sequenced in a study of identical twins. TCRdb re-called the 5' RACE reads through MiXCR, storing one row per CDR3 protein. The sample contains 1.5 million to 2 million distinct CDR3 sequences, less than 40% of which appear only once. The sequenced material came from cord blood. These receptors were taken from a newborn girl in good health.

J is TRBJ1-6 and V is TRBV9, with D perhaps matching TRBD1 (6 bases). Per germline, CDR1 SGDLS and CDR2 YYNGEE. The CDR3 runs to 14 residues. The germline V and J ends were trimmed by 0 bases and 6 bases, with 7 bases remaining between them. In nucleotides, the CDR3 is TGTGCCAGCAGCGTAGGGACAGTTAATTCACCCCTCCACTTT. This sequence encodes CASSVGTVNSPLHF.

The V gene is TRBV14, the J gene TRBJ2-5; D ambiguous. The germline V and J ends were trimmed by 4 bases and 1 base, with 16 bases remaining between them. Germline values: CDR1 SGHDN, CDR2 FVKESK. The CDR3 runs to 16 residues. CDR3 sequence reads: CASSRRRGVLQETQYF. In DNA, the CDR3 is TGTGCCAGCAGCCGTCGGAGAGGAGTCCTCCAAGAGACCCAGTACTTC.

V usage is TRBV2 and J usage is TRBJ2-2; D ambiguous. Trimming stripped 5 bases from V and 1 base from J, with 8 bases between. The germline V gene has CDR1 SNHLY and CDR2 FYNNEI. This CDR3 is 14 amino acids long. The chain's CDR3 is CASSRQMNTGELFF. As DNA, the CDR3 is TGTGCCAGCAGTAGGCAAATGAACACCGGGGAGCTGTTTTTT.

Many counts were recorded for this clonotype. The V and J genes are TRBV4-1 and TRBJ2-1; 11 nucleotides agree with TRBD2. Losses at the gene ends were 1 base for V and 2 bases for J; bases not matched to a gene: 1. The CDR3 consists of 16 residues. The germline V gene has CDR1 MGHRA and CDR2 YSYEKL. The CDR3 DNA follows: TGCGCCAGCAGCCAAGGACTAGCGGGAACCTACAATGAGCAGTTCTTC. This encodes CASSQGLAGTYNEQFF.

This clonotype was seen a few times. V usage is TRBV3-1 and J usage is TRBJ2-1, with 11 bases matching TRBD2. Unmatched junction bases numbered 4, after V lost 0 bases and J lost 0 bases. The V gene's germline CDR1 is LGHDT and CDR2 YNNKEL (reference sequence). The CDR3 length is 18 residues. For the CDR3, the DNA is TGTGCCAGCAGCCAAGATAGCGGGGGGGGAAGCTCCTACAATGAGCAGTTCTTC. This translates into CASSQDSGGGSSYNEQFF.

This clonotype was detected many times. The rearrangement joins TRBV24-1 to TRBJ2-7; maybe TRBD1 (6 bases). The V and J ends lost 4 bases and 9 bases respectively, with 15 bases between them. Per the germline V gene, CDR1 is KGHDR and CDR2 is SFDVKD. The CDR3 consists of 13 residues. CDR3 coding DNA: TGTGCCACCAGTGACACCGACAGGTATGGGCAGTACTTC. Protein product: CATSDTDRYGQYF.

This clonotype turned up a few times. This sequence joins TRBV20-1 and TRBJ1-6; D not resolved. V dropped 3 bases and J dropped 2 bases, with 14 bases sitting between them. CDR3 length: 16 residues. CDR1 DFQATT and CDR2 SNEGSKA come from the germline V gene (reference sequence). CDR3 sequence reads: CSASKVRPTYNSPLHF. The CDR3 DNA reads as TGCAGTGCTAGTAAGGTCAGGCCCACCTATAATTCACCCCTCCACTTT.

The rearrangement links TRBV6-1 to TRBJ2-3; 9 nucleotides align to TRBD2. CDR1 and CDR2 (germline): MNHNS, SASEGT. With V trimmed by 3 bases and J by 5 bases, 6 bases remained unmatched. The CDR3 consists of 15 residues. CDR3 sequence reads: CASSESLAGRDTQYF. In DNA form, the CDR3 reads TGTGCCAGCAGTGAGTCCCTAGCGGGGAGAGATACGCAGTATTTT.

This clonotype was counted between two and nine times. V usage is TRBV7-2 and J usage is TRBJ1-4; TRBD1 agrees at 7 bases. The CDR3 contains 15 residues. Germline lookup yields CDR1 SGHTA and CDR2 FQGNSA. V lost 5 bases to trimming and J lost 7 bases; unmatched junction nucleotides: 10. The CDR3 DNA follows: TGTGCCAGCAGCCTCCCGACAGGGCAGGGTGAAAAACTGTTTTTT. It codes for CASSLPTGQGEKLFF.

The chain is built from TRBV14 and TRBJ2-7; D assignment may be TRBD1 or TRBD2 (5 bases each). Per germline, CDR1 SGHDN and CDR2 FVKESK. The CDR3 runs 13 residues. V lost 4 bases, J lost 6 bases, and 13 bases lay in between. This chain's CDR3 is CASSRDLGSEQYF. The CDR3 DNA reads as TGTGCCAGCAGCCGGGACCTCGGCTCCGAGCAGTACTTC.

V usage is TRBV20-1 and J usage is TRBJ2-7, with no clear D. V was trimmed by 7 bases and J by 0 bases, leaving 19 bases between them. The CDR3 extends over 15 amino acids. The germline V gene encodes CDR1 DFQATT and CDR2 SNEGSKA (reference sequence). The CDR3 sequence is CSGSDPPGGSYEQYF. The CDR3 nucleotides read TGCAGTGGAAGCGACCCCCCGGGCGGCTCCTACGAGCAGTACTTC.

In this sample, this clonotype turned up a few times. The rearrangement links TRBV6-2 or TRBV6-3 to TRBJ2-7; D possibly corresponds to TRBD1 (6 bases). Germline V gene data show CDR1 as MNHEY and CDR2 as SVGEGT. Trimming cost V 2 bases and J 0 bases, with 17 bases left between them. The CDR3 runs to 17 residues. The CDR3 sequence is CASSYGLGGVSSYEQYF. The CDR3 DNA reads TGTGCCAGCAGTTACGGTTTAGGGGGAGTTAGCTCCTACGAGCAGTACTTC.

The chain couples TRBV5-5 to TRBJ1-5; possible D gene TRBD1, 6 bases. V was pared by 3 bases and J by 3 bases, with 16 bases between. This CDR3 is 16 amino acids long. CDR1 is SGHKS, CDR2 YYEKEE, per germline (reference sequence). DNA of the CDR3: TGTGCCAGCAGCTCGTGGCTGTACAGGGACAATCAGCCCCAGCATTTT. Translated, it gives CASSSWLYRDNQPQHF.

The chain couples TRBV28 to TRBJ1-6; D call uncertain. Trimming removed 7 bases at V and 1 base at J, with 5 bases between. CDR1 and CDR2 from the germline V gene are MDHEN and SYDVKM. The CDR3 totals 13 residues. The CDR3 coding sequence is TGTGCCAGCAAAGTGTCCTATAATTCACCCCTCCACTTT. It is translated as CASKVSYNSPLHF. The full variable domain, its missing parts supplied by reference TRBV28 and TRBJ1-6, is DVKVTQSSRYLVKRTGEKVFLECVQDMDHENMFWYRQDPGLGLRLIYFSYDVKMKEKGDIPEGYSVSREKKERFSLILESASTNQTSMYLCASKVSYNSPLHFGNGTRLTVT.

The CDR3 loop is CASSLWLAGEMETQYF. In DNA, the CDR3 is TGTGCCAGCAGTTTATGGCTAGCGGGAGAAATGGAGACCCAGTACTTC. V and J are TRBV28 and TRBJ2-4; 10 nucleotides match TRBD2. The assigned J gene may be wrong: the sequence end matches TRBJ2-5 better. Germline V CDR1 and CDR2: MDHEN, SYDVKM. This CDR3 spans 16 amino acids.

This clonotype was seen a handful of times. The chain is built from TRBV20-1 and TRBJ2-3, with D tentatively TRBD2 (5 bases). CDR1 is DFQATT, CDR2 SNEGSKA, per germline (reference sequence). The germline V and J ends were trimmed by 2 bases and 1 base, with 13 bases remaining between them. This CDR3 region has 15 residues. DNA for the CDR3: TGCAGTGCTAGATCGGCCGGGAAACGCACAGATACGCAGTATTTT. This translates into CSARSAGKRTDTQYF.

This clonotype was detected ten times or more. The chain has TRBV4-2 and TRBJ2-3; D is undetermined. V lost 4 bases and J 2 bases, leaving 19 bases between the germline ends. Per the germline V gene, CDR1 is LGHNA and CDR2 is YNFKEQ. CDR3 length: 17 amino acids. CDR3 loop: CASSPINLFGPTDTQYF. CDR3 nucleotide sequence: TGTGCCAGCAGCCCCATAAACCTTTTCGGCCCCACAGATACGCAGTATTTT.

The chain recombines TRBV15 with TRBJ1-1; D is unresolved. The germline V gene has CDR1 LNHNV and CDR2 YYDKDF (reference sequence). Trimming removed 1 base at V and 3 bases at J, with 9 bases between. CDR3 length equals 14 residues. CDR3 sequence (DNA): TGTGCCACCAGCAGAGCTGGTTCTTACACTGAAGCTTTCTTT. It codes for CATSRAGSYTEAFF.

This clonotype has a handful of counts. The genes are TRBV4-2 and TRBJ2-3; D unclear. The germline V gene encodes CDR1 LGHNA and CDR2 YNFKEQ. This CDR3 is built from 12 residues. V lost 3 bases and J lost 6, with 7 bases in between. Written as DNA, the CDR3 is TGTGCCAGCAGCCACCAGTCCGATACGCAGTATTTT. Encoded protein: CASSHQSDTQYF.